The present entry profiles one T cell receptor (beta chain) with its context. Its antigen remains unidentified. Per-base qualities were not stored, and no clone one base away is much larger. Libraries were made using the immunoSEQ multiplex PCR assay. RNA was extracted from all samples and reverse transcribed into cDNA, which served as template for TCR sequencing. SuperScript III was used for first-strand cDNA synthesis, primed with a 2:1 mix of oligo-dT and random hexamers. Amplification bias was assessed with a synthetic immune receptor repertoire, and residual bias was removed computationally. The original pipeline was this. Raw reads were preprocessed to remove errors, and CDR3 was defined by IMGT conventions from the conserved cysteine to phenylalanine. Clonality was calculated as 1 minus Shannon entropy normalized by log2 of the number of productive unique TCRs. Scalp TCRbeta sequences were cross-referenced with sorted blood CD4 and CD8 repertoires so that the CD4 or CD8 identity of scalp clones could be inferred. The source is immuneACCESS, and TCRdb retained only in-frame sequences with V and J called. Part of the clones is not carried over; for the studies checked, unresolved V genes explain less than half of this, and the remainder is unexplained. V and J calls and clone size are as listed in that table; D and trimming were resolved from the DNA. The sample records 100,000 to 130,000 clones, around 83% of which are singletons. 20% to 25% of the sample lies in the top ten.

Including cysteine and phenylalanine, the CDR3 has 13 amino acids. Just the 39-base CDR3 DNA is kept, in frame starting at base 1. Taken from the germline V gene, the CDR1 and CDR2 loops are SGHVS and FQNEAQ. The trim is 1 base for V and 5 bases for J, with a gap of 9 bases between the germline ends. The sample belongs to a study of CD8+ T cells in alopecia areata (dated by TCRdb to between 2017 and 2018). With respect to the entire study: The treated patients took part in an open-label pilot trial in which moderate-to-severe alopecia areata was treated with oral tofacitinib at 5 to 10 mg twice daily. Tofacitinib-treated patients had biopsies at baseline and at 4 and 24 weeks of treatment, with a later scalp biopsy in several patients. Disease severity in treated patients was measured with the SALT score, which quantifies the percentage of affected scalp surface area. RNA was extracted with the PAXgene miRNA kit for fixed scalp, the miRNeasy kit for PBMCs, and the RNeasy kit for mouse skin. Scalp tissue and sorted CD4+ and CD8+ peripheral blood T cells from patchy and totalis/universalis alopecia areata patients and from healthy controls were covered by human TCRbeta sequencing. Patients stayed on tofacitinib for 6 to 18 months and then had 6 months of follow-up off drug so that delayed response and recurrence could be assessed. To study T cell clonal expansion in alopecia areata, the researchers applied high-throughput TCRbeta sequencing to both the C3H/HeJ mouse model and human patients. TCRbeta CDR3 regions were amplified by immunoSEQ multiplex PCR with 35 Vbeta forward and 13 Jbeta reverse primers. Scalp clonality was compared among normal scalp (n=4), patchy alopecia areata scalp (n=8), and alopecia totalis/universalis scalp (n=8). Results the study describes overall, beyond this receptor: During tofacitinib treatment, many expanded lesional clones remained in scalp and blood, and this persistence may partly explain relapse after treatment is stopped. Resident alphabeta T cells in normal human skin are also sequenced, complicating scalp TCR repertoire analysis, unlike mouse skin dominated by gammadelta T cells. Compared with normal scalp, lesional scalp had higher clonality and more expanded CD8+ clones, particularly in alopecia totalis/universalis, a pattern that suggests antigenic drive. Tofacitinib significantly lowered scalp clonality and the number of expanded CD8+ clones among the top 100 scalp clones. The treated cohort was small, with a single nonresponder, so links between baseline CD8+ expansion and response need larger studies. Compared with mice, TCR sequences shared between patients were less clear, possibly partly because of HLA diversity across the patient population.

The intended sense of this specimen's time point label: roughly 24 weeks on oral tofacitinib. The treatment or condition tag for this specimen amounts to: oral pan-JAK inhibitor, 5-10 mg twice daily. Peripheral blood and lesional scalp punch biopsies were obtained from patients with alopecia areata. PBMCs were isolated by density centrifugation and stained for CD3, CD4 and CD8, after which CD4+ and CD8+ T cells were sorted on a FACSAria. The sequenced sample was CD8+ T cells sorted from blood, obtained at week 24, from a patient treated with tofacitinib. The origin of this receptor is a human donor with alopecia areata. This sequence uses TRBV7-8 and TRBJ2-7; no D gene can be assigned with confidence. Here is the DNA: TGTGCCAGCAGCTTAGGGGTCACGGACGAGCAGTACTTC. Translated, it gives CASSLGVTDEQYF.